The next 9 T cell receptor beta chains were all read from a single sample in a study of graft-versus-host responses after intestinal transplantation. Clones were sequenced by immunoSEQ multiplex PCR, and TCRdb holds only the in-frame ones, with some missing. The sample has 90,000 to 95,000 clones, under 95% seen once; the top ten hold around 5.8%. The antigens of these receptors remain unknown. Specimen: unstimulated CD8+ T cells sorted from spleen or lymph node cells, collected before intestinal transplant. These receptors all stem from a human donor who received an intestinal transplant.

This clone was seen just once. The chain has TRBV7-9 and TRBJ2-5, with 10 bases lining up with TRBD1. The CDR3 runs to 14 residues. Germline V gives CDR1 SEHNR, CDR2 FQNEAQ (reference sequence). V lost 4 bases, J lost 3 bases, and 2 bases stayed unmatched. The CDR3 bases are TGTGCCAGCAGCTCCGGACAGGGGGAAGAGACCCAGTACTTC. Translation: CASSSGQGEETQYF.

The gene calls are TRBV5-6 and TRBJ2-7, with 8 bases identical to TRBD1. V gave up 4 bases and J gave up 3 bases; unmatched junction bases: 3. The germline V gene has CDR1 SGHDT and CDR2 YYEEEE. The CDR3 has 13 amino acids. The DNA of the CDR3 is TGTGCCAGCAGCATGGGGACAGGCTACGAGCAGTACTTC. This sequence encodes CASSMGTGYEQYF.

The V and J genes are TRBV6-1 and TRBJ2-7; 9 bases are a match to TRBD2. Germline V gives CDR1 MNHNS, CDR2 SASEGT. The CDR3 spans 15 residues. V was clipped by 1 base and J by 6 bases; unmatched bases: 7. The CDR3 sequence: CASSEESGRYSEQYF. The DNA of the CDR3 is TGTGCCAGCAGTGAAGAGAGCGGGAGGTACTCCGAGCAGTACTTC.

V usage is TRBV28 and J usage is TRBJ2-1; no clear D gene. Per germline, CDR1 MDHEN and CDR2 SYDVKM. This CDR3 has 15 residues. V gave up 4 bases and J gave up 3 bases, with 13 bases separating them. The CDR3 loop reads CASSYVLGRYNEQFF. The DNA for the CDR3 is TGTGCCAGCAGTTATGTTCTCGGGCGCTACAATGAGCAGTTCTTC.

This clone showed up just a few times. The rearrangement joins TRBV7-9 to TRBJ2-1; weak D call: TRBD2 (7 bases). Germline V gene lookup returns CDR1 SEHNR and CDR2 FQNEAQ (reference sequence). This CDR3 is built from 15 residues. V was cut by 3 bases and J by 4 bases, with 13 bases left in between. The CDR3 region has the DNA TGTGCCAGCAGCTTTGAGGGGGGGGAATACAATGAGCAGTTCTTC. It specifies CASSFEGGEYNEQFF.

The chain is built from TRBV5-6 and TRBJ1-6; D gene ambiguous. From germline, CDR1 is SGHDT and CDR2 YYEEEE. V dropped 0 bases and J dropped 1 base, with 8 bases sitting between them. This CDR3 region has 16 residues. CDR3 in amino acids: CASSLGQKSYNSPLHF. Here the CDR3 DNA reads TGTGCCAGCAGCTTGGGGCAGAAGTCCTATAATTCACCCCTCCACTTT.

The chain uses TRBV15 and TRBJ2-3; 9 bases agree with TRBD2. Per the germline V gene, CDR1 is LNHNV and CDR2 is YYDKDF (reference sequence). J gave up 5 bases and V 4 bases, and 10 bases lay outside the gene matches. CDR3 length: 16 amino acids. CDR3: CATSKEREAEQDTQYF. The CDR3 DNA reads as TGTGCCACCAGCAAGGAGCGGGAGGCGGAACAAGATACGCAGTATTTT.

V and J are TRBV7-3 and TRBJ2-3, with 8 bases identical to TRBD2. Losses at the gene ends were 4 bases for V and 3 bases for J; bases not matched to a gene: 12. The CDR3 sequence is 17 residues long. Looked up from germline, CDR1 is SGHTA and CDR2 is FQGTGA. CDR3: CASSSGVGSGETDTQYF. The CDR3 DNA sequence: TGTGCCAGCAGCTCCGGGGTTGGTAGCGGGGAAACAGATACGCAGTATTTT.

The chain is built from TRBV27 and TRBJ1-5; the D gene is possibly TRBD1 (5 bases). Germline CDR1 reads MNHEY; CDR2 reads SMNVEV (reference sequence). V dropped 3 bases and J dropped 7 bases, with 13 bases sitting between them. The length of the CDR3 is 14 residues. CDR3 nucleotide sequence: TGTGCCAGCAGTTTGGGCGGTGGGGCACAGCCCCAGCATTTT. Amino acids: CASSLGGGAQPQHF.